The 13 T cell receptor beta chains reported below all come from one sample, sequenced in a study of Graves' ophthalmopathy and Graves' hyperthyroidism (dated by TCRdb to 2016 to 2019). The sequencer was an Illumina HiSeq 2000. TCR beta CDR3 regions were amplified from RNA transcripts for repertoire sequencing. HTBI primers and the Qiagen OneStep RT-PCR kit were used in a first-round RT-PCR, which was followed by a second-round multiplex PCR, size selection and purification. The public reads were quality trimmed at Q25 with fastp and then assembled into clones with MiXCR by TCRdb, keeping productive beta chains. Identical CDR3 protein sequences are pooled into one entry, listed with their most common genes and DNA. In all, the sample holds over a million distinct CDR3 sequences, and about 36% of those were seen once. Of the sample, more than 9.5% falls within the top ten clones. The specimen sequenced was peripheral blood or thyroid tissue (not recorded which). These receptors all stem from an adult man with Graves' hyperthyroidism.

This clonotype has just one count. This CDR3 fails to terminate in the conserved phenylalanine or tryptophan, so it likely reflects a read error. The chain uses TRBV7-9 and TRBJ2-7, with D possibly TRBD1 on 6 matching bases. Deletions cut 1 base from V and 3 bases from J, with 10 bases between. The length of the CDR3 is 14 residues. The germline V gene encodes CDR1 SEHNR and CDR2 FQNEAQ (reference sequence). CDR3 residues: CASSLGTDIYEQYS. In nucleotides, the CDR3 is TGTGCCAGCAGCTTAGGGACAGACATCTACGAGCAGTACTCC.

This clonotype has just a few counts. The rearrangement uses TRBV2 and TRBJ2-2, with unresolved D. The CDR3 consists of 18 residues. CDR1 is SNHLY, CDR2 FYNNEI, per germline. V gave up 2 bases and J gave up 0 bases, with 16 bases separating them. The DNA of the CDR3 is TGTGCCAGCAGTGAATGGTACATCGGCGGAACGAACACCGGGGAGCTGTTTTTT. Translating gives CASSEWYIGGTNTGELFF. Full variable domain (missing parts from reference TRBV2 and TRBJ2-2): EPEVTQTPSHQVTQMGQEVILRCVPISNHLYFYWYRQILGQKVEFLVSFYNNEISEKSEIFDDQFSVERPDGSNFTLKIRSTKLEDSAMYFCASSEWYIGGTNTGELFFGEGSRLTVL.

This clonotype was recorded at least ten times. The chain combines TRBV4-3 with TRBJ1-1, with D unclear. Trimming removed 3 bases at V and 3 bases at J, with 23 bases between. The CDR3 runs 18 residues. CDR1 is LGHNA, CDR2 YSLEER, per germline. The CDR3 loop is CASSQEPPTSIMDTEAFF. In DNA form, the CDR3 reads TGCGCCAGCAGCCAGGAACCACCCACCTCGATAATGGACACTGAAGCTTTCTTT.

The V and J genes are TRBV2 and TRBJ2-3; perhaps TRBD2 as D (6 bases). The CDR3 runs 13 residues. Germline V gene lookup returns CDR1 SNHLY and CDR2 FYNNEI. The V end lost 7 bases, the J end lost 4 bases, and 12 bases lay between the germline ends. The CDR3 nucleotides are TGTGCCAGCAAGGAGGGGTGGGCAGATACGCAGTATTTT. The encoded protein is CASKEGWADTQYF.

In its sample, this clonotype was seen a few times. The chain uses TRBV12-3 or TRBV12-4 and TRBJ1-6; D ambiguous. This CDR3 has 14 residues. The ends were cut back, 3 bases at V and 5 bases at J, with 8 bases in the middle. CDR3 region: CASSFWQDNSPLHF. The CDR3 bases are TGTGCCAGCAGTTTCTGGCAGGATAATTCACCCCTCCACTTT.

The CDR3 reads CSDGPRHEQYF. Here the CDR3 DNA reads TGCAGCGACGGACCCCGCCACGAGCAGTACTTC. The chain joins TRBV29-1 to TRBJ2-7; D remains unclear. V dropped 7 bases and J dropped 5 bases, with 12 bases sitting between them. This CDR3 has 11 residues. Germline V gives CDR1 SQVTM, CDR2 ANQGSEA.

The chain recombines TRBV10-2 with TRBJ1-6; 10 bases are a match to TRBD1. V was clipped by 8 bases and J by 7 bases; unmatched bases: 11. The germline V gene encodes CDR1 WSHSY and CDR2 SAAADI. The CDR3 is 16 residues long. CDR3 in amino acids: CASLLPGQGTNSPLHF. CDR3 DNA: TGCGCCAGCTTATTACCGGGACAGGGGACCAATTCACCCCTCCACTTT.

This clonotype was counted at least ten times. The chain employs TRBV24-1 and TRBJ2-5, with 8 bases identical to TRBD1. The V segment lost 2 bases and the J segment 8 bases; nucleotides outside the gene matches: 12. CDR1 is KGHDR, CDR2 SFDVKD, per germline. This CDR3 is 16 amino acids long. The CDR3 region has the DNA TGTGCCACCAGTGATTCAAGACAGGGGAAACGGCTCACCCAGTACTTC. Protein sequence: CATSDSRQGKRLTQYF.

This clonotype has just a few counts. The J gene is TRBJ2-2, the V gene TRBV12-3 or TRBV12-4; TRBD1 matches 9 bases. Trimming cost V 6 bases and J 5 bases; bases outside gene matches: 7. The CDR3 runs to 15 residues. In DNA form, the CDR3 reads TGTGCCAGCAGAAAGAGGACAGGGGAAACCGGGGAGCTGTTTTTT. Translating it yields CASRKRTGETGELFF.

The chain joins TRBV29-1 to TRBJ1-2; a possible D gene is TRBD1 (5 bases). The CDR3 is made up of 12 amino acids. Trimming removed 6 bases at V and 6 bases at J, with 14 bases between. Germline V gene data show CDR1 as SQVTM and CDR2 as ANQGSEA. CDR3 protein: CSVTRGGNGYTF. For the CDR3, the DNA is TGCAGCGTCACCCGGGGGGGTAATGGCTACACCTTC.

The rearrangement links TRBV7-8 to TRBJ1-4; D might be TRBD1 (6 bases). CDR1 is SGHVS and CDR2 is FQNEAQ in the germline V gene. The V and J ends lost 1 base and 8 bases respectively, with 17 bases between them. This CDR3 has 16 amino acids. In DNA form, the CDR3 reads TGTGCCAGCAGCTTAGGTGGCGCAGGGGCGGGCGAAAAACTGTTTTTT. This codes for CASSLGGAGAGEKLFF.

Many counts were recorded for this clonotype. This chain links TRBV2 with TRBJ1-5; unclear D gene. With 1 base removed from V and 6 bases from J, the gap between germline ends came to 7 bases. Looked up from germline, CDR1 is SNHLY and CDR2 is FYNNEI. This CDR3 contains 13 residues. The CDR3 coding sequence is TGTGCCAGCAGTGAAGAAGTGGTTCAGCCCCAGCATTTT. It yields the protein CASSEEVVQPQHF.

In the case of this clonotype: Because the CDR3's place on the DNA is in doubt, the DNA is left out and the CDR3 is given as listed by TCRdb. The chain is built from TRBV7-9 and TRBJ2-5; the listed D gene, TRBD2, was not tested against the DNA. The germline V gene encodes CDR1 SEHNR and CDR2 FQNEAQ (reference sequence). The CDR3 adds up to 18 amino acids, both ends counted. The CDR3 here is CASSFYICSARNSETQYF.